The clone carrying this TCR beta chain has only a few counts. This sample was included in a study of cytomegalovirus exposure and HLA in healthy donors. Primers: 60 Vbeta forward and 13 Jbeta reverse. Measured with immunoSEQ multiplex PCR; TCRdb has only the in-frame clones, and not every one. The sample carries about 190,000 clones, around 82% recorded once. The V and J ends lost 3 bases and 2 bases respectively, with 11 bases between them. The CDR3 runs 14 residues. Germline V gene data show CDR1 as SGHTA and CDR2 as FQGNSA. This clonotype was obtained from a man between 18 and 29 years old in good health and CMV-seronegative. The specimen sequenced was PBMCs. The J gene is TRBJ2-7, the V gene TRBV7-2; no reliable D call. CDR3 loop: CASSLNSGTYEQYF. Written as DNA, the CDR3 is TGTGCCAGCAGCTTGAACTCAGGTACCTACGAGCAGTACTTC.